This T cell receptor (beta chain) was sequenced in a study of T-cell memory formation after mild COVID-19. TCRdb fed the 5' RACE reads into MiXCR, producing one record per CDR3 protein. Of fewer than 650,000 distinct CDR3 sequences in the sample, about a fifth are singletons; the top ten hold 8.4%. This CDR3 comprises 16 residues. Deletions cut 4 bases from V and 0 bases from J, with 14 bases between. The chain employs TRBV12-3 or TRBV12-4 and TRBJ2-3; D gene ambiguous. The clonotype originates from an adult woman who had mild COVID-19 (a few samples of this study predate the infection). Cell type and time point are not known. The sequenced sample consisted of PBMCs or a T cell subset sorted from them (not recorded which). The CDR3 nucleotides are TGTGCCAGCAGTTCTACAGTAAAACCTAGCACAGATACGCAGTATTTT. It encodes CASSSTVKPSTDTQYF.